Below, 30 T cell receptor beta chains from the same sample are listed, as sequenced in a study of blood T cell repertoires in COVID-19. Only in-frame clones appear in the TCRdb table, and some are missing; sequencing was by immunoSEQ multiplex PCR. Of just over 250,000 clones listed, 88% were seen once; the top ten hold over 4%. Sequencing was done on a sample of peripheral blood. The source of these receptors is a man in his fifties or sixties who had recovered from COVID-19.

A few counts support this clone. This chain connects TRBV5-1 to TRBJ1-2; D perhaps matches TRBD1 (6 bases). CDR3 size: 14 residues. The germline V gene has CDR1 SGHRS and CDR2 YFSETQ. V was clipped by 3 bases and J by 2 bases, with 11 bases between them. CDR3 nucleotides: TGCGCCAGCAGCTCGGGACAAATAAACTATGGCTACACCTTC. The encoded protein is CASSSGQINYGYTF. Using reference TRBV5-1 and TRBJ1-2 for the parts outside the CDR3, the full variable domain is KAGVTQTPRYLIKTRGQQVTLSCSPISGHRSVSWYQQTPGQGLQFLFEYFSETQRNKGNFPGRFSGRQFSNSRSEMNVSTLELGDSALYLCASSSGQINYGYTFGSGTRLTVV.

This chain joins TRBV11-1 and TRBJ2-1; perhaps TRBD2 as D (6 bases). V dropped 1 base and J dropped 2 bases, with 12 bases sitting between them. This CDR3 is built from 16 residues. From germline, CDR1 is SGHAT and CDR2 FQDESV (reference sequence). DNA for the CDR3: TGTGCCAGCAGCTTAGGGGACTTGGGCGCCTACAATGAGCAGTTCTTC. This sequence encodes CASSLGDLGAYNEQFF.

The chain employs TRBV3-1 (or the pseudogene TRBV3-2) and TRBJ2-7, with TRBD2 identical over 11 bases. The trim removed 5 bases at V and 4 bases at J, leaving 7 bases unmatched. Looked up from germline, CDR1 is LGHDT and CDR2 is YNNKEL (reference sequence). The CDR3 has 15 residues. The CDR3 region has the DNA TGTGCCAGCAGCGATAGCGGGGGGGCTGGGTACGAGCAGTACTTC. This encodes CASSDSGGAGYEQYF.

V usage is TRBV15 and J usage is TRBJ2-2; D remains unclear. The CDR3 totals 15 residues. V was clipped by 0 bases and J by 4 bases, with 9 bases between them. Germline CDR1 is LNHNV and CDR2 is YYDKDF (reference sequence). The CDR3 nucleotides are TGTGCCACCAGCAGAGATAGCTATGGCACCGGGGAGCTGTTTTTT. It specifies CATSRDSYGTGELFF.

This chain links TRBV9 with TRBJ1-4; 7 bases are shared with TRBD1. Germline values: CDR1 SGDLS, CDR2 YYNGEE. After removal of 0 bases from V and 3 bases from J, the junction contained 2 bases not matched to a gene. The CDR3 extends over 15 amino acids. The CDR3 region is CASSVDRGSNEKLFF. The CDR3 DNA is TGTGCCAGCAGCGTAGACAGGGGTTCTAATGAAAAACTGTTTTTT.

A remark on this clone: The sample has other DNA sequences that encode this CDR3 too. The chain carries TRBV5-1 and TRBJ2-7, with TRBD1 matching 10 bases. Trimming removed 0 bases from V and 5 bases from J; junction bases left unmatched: 5. Germline CDR1 SGHRS, CDR2 YFSETQ. This CDR3 is built from 15 residues. The CDR3 loop reads CASSLEGQGFHEQYF. The CDR3 DNA reads TGCGCCAGCAGCTTGGAGGGACAGGGGTTTCACGAGCAGTACTTC.

The rearrangement links TRBV19 to TRBJ2-3; a possible D gene is TRBD1 (6 bases). The CDR3 length is 14 residues. Deletions cut 5 bases from V and 0 bases from J, with 9 bases between. The V gene's germline CDR1 is LNHDA and CDR2 SQIVND (reference sequence). The CDR3 here is CASSWGPSTDTQYF. CDR3 DNA: TGTGCCAGTAGTTGGGGGCCTAGCACAGATACGCAGTATTTT.

The table lists this clone with a few counts. The CDR3 reads CASSKGQGSNYGYTF. In nucleotides, the CDR3 is TGCGCCAGCAGCAAAGGACAGGGCTCGAACTATGGCTACACCTTC. The chain links TRBV4-1 to TRBJ1-2, with 8 bases lining up with TRBD1. From germline, CDR1 is MGHRA and CDR2 YSYEKL. V shed 5 bases and J 2 bases; nucleotides not matched to a gene: 7. This CDR3 spans 15 amino acids.

This clone occurred once. This chain joins TRBV5-6 and TRBJ2-1, with 8 positions matching TRBD1. CDR1 is SGHDT, CDR2 YYEEEE, per germline. Trimming cost V 2 bases and J 8 bases; bases outside gene matches: 12. The CDR3 has 16 amino acids. DNA of the CDR3: TGTGCCAGCAGCTTTGTGGACAGGGAGGTATTCGATGAGCAGTTCTTC. Its translation: CASSFVDREVFDEQFF.

The V and J genes are TRBV29-1 and TRBJ1-3; the D gene is possibly TRBD1 (6 bases). Germline CDR1 SQVTM, CDR2 ANQGSEA. This CDR3 spans 15 amino acids. V was shortened by 0 bases and J by 4 bases, with 13 bases between the two germline ends. DNA for the CDR3: TGCAGCGTTGAAGACTCGTGGGGGCTGGGAAACACCATATATTTT. This translates into CSVEDSWGLGNTIYF. The whole variable domain, remainder taken from reference TRBV29-1 and TRBJ1-3, is SAVISQKPSRDICQRGTSLTIQCQVDSQVTMMFWYRQQPGQSLTLIATANQGSEATYESGFVIDKFPISRPNLTFSTLTVSNMSPEDSSIYLCSVEDSWGLGNTIYFGEGSWLTVV.

The J gene is TRBJ1-1, the V gene TRBV6-6; TRBD1 might be the D (5 bases). CDR3 length: 16 amino acids. The V gene lost 5 bases and the J gene lost 4 bases, with 20 bases spanning the gap. Germline CDR1 MNHNY, CDR2 SVGAGI (reference sequence). The CDR3, as DNA: TGTGCCAGCAGTCAGCTACGGGGGGTGCGGGGCACTGAAGCTTTCTTT. Its translation: CASSQLRGVRGTEAFF.

The chain has TRBV6-5 and TRBJ1-4; weak D call: TRBD1 (6 bases). There are 15 residues in the CDR3. The V end lost 0 bases, the J end lost 5 bases, and 10 bases lay between the germline ends. The germline V gene has CDR1 MNHEY and CDR2 SVGAGI. The chain's CDR3 is CASSYSTGQNEKLFF. CDR3 coding DNA: TGTGCCAGCAGTTACTCAACGGGACAAAATGAAAAACTGTTTTTT.

This chain uses TRBV6-5 with TRBJ1-1; D gene uncertain. The germline gives CDR1 MNHEY, CDR2 SVGAGI. V gave up 6 bases and J gave up 4 bases, with 12 bases separating them. This CDR3 comprises 13 residues. CDR3: CASREMEITEAFF. CDR3 sequence (DNA): TGTGCCAGCAGGGAGATGGAGATCACTGAAGCTTTCTTT.

This rearrangement joins TRBV15 to TRBJ2-1; 9 positions match TRBD1. J was trimmed by 3 bases and V by 2 bases; bases with no gene match: 14. The CDR3 loop spans 19 amino acids. Germline V lookup: CDR1 LNHNV, CDR2 YYDKDF (reference sequence). The CDR3 DNA is TGTGCCACCAGCAGATCAGGACAGGGGACCCTGACACTCTACAATGAGCAGTTCTTC. Protein: CATSRSGQGTLTLYNEQFF.

V is TRBV6-5 and J is TRBJ2-5; perhaps TRBD2 as D (5 bases). This CDR3 comprises 16 residues. CDR1 and CDR2 (germline): MNHEY, SVGAGI. Trimming took 2 bases from V and 4 from J, leaving 17 bases between them. The CDR3 nucleotides are TGTGCCAGCAGTTACAAGGGTCCGGGATTCGGAGAGACCCAGTACTTC. It specifies CASSYKGPGFGETQYF.

The genes are TRBV6-4 and TRBJ1-2, with no clear D. The CDR3 is 13 amino acids. Trimming left V 3 bases short and J 5 bases short, with 10 bases between. CDR1 and CDR2 (germline): MRHNA, SNTAGT. DNA for the CDR3: TGTGCCAGCAGTGATTCGGGTTCTTATGGCTACACCTTC. Translated, it gives CASSDSGSYGYTF.

V is TRBV24-1 and J is TRBJ2-3, with a possible D match to TRBD1 (6 bases). Germline V gives CDR1 KGHDR, CDR2 SFDVKD. Trimming removed 2 bases from V and 0 bases from J, with 14 bases in between. The CDR3 is 17 amino acids. CDR3 DNA: TGTGCCACCAGTGATTCTCGCGGACAGCTAAGCACAGATACGCAGTATTTT. It codes for CATSDSRGQLSTDTQYF.

This clone was recorded once. The CDR3 region has the DNA TGTGCCAGCAGCCCGCCTGGGACAGGGGATGCAGATACGCAGTATTTT. Its protein is CASSPPGTGDADTQYF. The V call is TRBV7-9, the J call TRBJ2-3; TRBD1 matches at 10 bases. CDR3 length: 16 residues. V was pared by 5 bases and J by 4 bases, with 9 bases of the junction left unmatched. Germline V gene lookup returns CDR1 SEHNR and CDR2 FQNEAQ (reference sequence).

Written as DNA, the CDR3 is TGTGCCAGCACCCAAGACAGGTTCTTCAATCAGCCCCAGCATTTT. Amino acids: CASTQDRFFNQPQHF. V is TRBV2 and J is TRBJ1-5; D is perhaps TRBD1 (6 bases). Germline V CDR1 and CDR2: SNHLY, FYNNEI. The CDR3 has 15 amino acids. Trimming shortened V by 7 bases and J by 3 bases, and 16 bases separated the two germline ends.

The chain links TRBV24-1 to TRBJ2-3; the D is unclear. V was clipped by 2 bases and J by 2 bases, with 4 bases between them. The CDR3 covers 13 residues. From germline, CDR1 is KGHDR and CDR2 SFDVKD. CDR3 coding DNA: TGTGCCACCAGTGATTCGTACACAGATACGCAGTATTTT. Translating it yields CATSDSYTDTQYF.

V and J are TRBV3-1 (or the pseudogene TRBV3-2) and TRBJ2-2; 8 positions match TRBD2. The CDR3 has 15 amino acids. Per germline, CDR1 LGHDT and CDR2 YNNKEL (reference sequence). V shed 6 bases and J 5 bases; nucleotides not matched to a gene: 8. The CDR3 DNA sequence: TGTGCCAGCAGGCTCGGGGGGGCGGAAACCGGGGAGCTGTTTTTT. Translating gives CASRLGGAETGELFF.

The V gene is TRBV5-1, the J gene TRBJ2-2, with 11 bases matching TRBD2. The CDR3 loop spans 14 amino acids. After removal of 4 bases from V and 6 bases from J, the junction contained 2 bases not matched to a gene. CDR1 and CDR2 from the germline V gene are SGHRS and YFSETQ. CDR3 loop: CASSPGLAAGELFF. In DNA form, the CDR3 reads TGCGCCAGCAGCCCGGGACTAGCGGCCGGGGAGCTGTTTTTT.

The J gene is TRBJ1-3, the V gene TRBV12-3 or TRBV12-4; no definite D call. Between the trimmed V and J ends, which lost 5 bases and 1 base, there was a span of 6 bases. The CDR3 has 13 residues. CDR3 protein: CASSPSSGNTIYF. CDR3 nucleotide sequence: TGTGCCAGCAGTCCTAGTTCTGGAAACACCATATATTTT.

This clone was detected ten times or more. This chain uses TRBV21-1 with TRBJ1-2; the listed D gene, TRBD1, was not tested against the DNA. TRBV21-1 is a listed pseudogene. The CDR3 is 15 amino acids. CDR3 loop: CASSKGQDTNYGYTF. The DNA for the CDR3 is TGTGCCAGCAGCAAAGGACAGGACACTAACTATGGCTACACCTTC.

The chain recombines TRBV29-1 with TRBJ1-1; maybe TRBD1 (6 bases). Trimming left V 4 bases short and J 5 bases short, with 17 bases between. In germline, CDR1 is SQVTM, CDR2 ANQGSEA. CDR3 length: 14 residues. The CDR3 region has the DNA TGCAGCGTTGTGGGGGGGCAGGGAGCTACTGAAGCTTTCTTT. Translated: CSVVGGQGATEAFF.

This chain connects TRBV30 to TRBJ1-6; 7 bases are a match to TRBD1. V gave up 4 bases and J gave up 1 base; unmatched junction bases: 1. CDR3 length equals 14 residues. Germline V lookup: CDR1 GTSNPN, CDR2 SVGIG (reference sequence). CDR3 bases: TGTGCCTGGACAGGGGGTTCCTATAATTCACCCCTCCACTTT. It encodes CAWTGGSYNSPLHF.

The chain joins TRBV7-3 to TRBJ2-3; a possible D gene is TRBD1 (6 bases). The CDR3 contains 14 residues. V shed 5 bases and J shed 4 bases, with 13 bases lying between them. In germline, CDR1 is SGHTA, CDR2 FQGTGA. The CDR3 loop is CASSGPGEPDTQYF. In DNA form, the CDR3 reads TGTGCCAGCAGCGGCCCAGGGGAGCCAGATACGCAGTATTTT.

This clone was counted once. The V and J genes are TRBV27 and TRBJ2-3; 10 positions match TRBD2. CDR1 is MNHEY, CDR2 SMNVEV, per germline (reference sequence). Trimming removed 3 bases from V and 3 bases from J; junction bases left unmatched: 9. This CDR3 contains 17 residues. For the CDR3, the DNA is TGTGCCAGCAGTTTCATTTCTAGCGGGGGAACAACAGATACGCAGTATTTT. Protein sequence: CASSFISSGGTTDTQYF.

Only one count was recorded for this clone. The genes are TRBV6-5 and TRBJ2-7; 12 bases are shared with TRBD1. CDR1 and CDR2 (germline): MNHEY, SVGAGI. With 4 bases clipped from V and 3 bases from J, the junction kept 7 bases outside the gene matches. The CDR3 consists of 16 residues. The CDR3 DNA reads as TGTGCCAGCAGTTCCTTCGGGACAGGGGGCTTCTACGAGCAGTACTTC. It is translated as CASSSFGTGGFYEQYF.

This chain links TRBV11-1 with TRBJ2-7; TRBD1 might be the D (5 bases). CDR3 length: 14 residues. From germline, CDR1 is SGHAT and CDR2 FQDESV (reference sequence). V was pared by 2 bases and J by 5 bases, with 13 bases between. The CDR3 bases are TGTGCCAGCAGCTTACGCGTGCAGGGCGACGAGCAGTACTTC. The encoded protein is CASSLRVQGDEQYF.